This T cell receptor (beta chain) was found in a study of cytomegalovirus exposure and HLA in healthy donors. For this clone: Its target is not known.

The study ran its PCR with 60 Vbeta and 13 Jbeta primers. Some clones are missing from TCRdb's copy, which holds only in-frame ones; the method was immunoSEQ multiplex PCR. The sample records roughly 190,000 clones, 79% being singletons. Findings and limits, study-wide: Sequencing had likely introduced a cluster of highly shared sequence variants as an artifact. Among the CMV-associated chains, three were confirmed in vitro as specific for CMV antigens.

Unmatched junction bases numbered 8, after V lost 4 bases and J lost 5 bases. Germline V gene data show CDR1 as LNHDA and CDR2 as SQIVND (reference sequence). This CDR3 comprises 15 residues. This TCR was recovered from a woman in her fifties or sixties in good health and CMV-seronegative. The chain recombines TRBV19 with TRBJ1-2; 9 bases agree with TRBD1. Sequencing was carried out using PBMCs. Here the CDR3 DNA reads TGTGCCAGTAGTACAGGACAGGGGTACTATTATGGCTACACCTTC. Its protein is CASSTGQGYYYGYTF.